This entry describes one T cell receptor (beta chain). Its antigen is currently unknown. These data originate in a study of chemoradiotherapy in HPV16-positive cancers. Study as a whole: Candidate HPV-specific clones and shared TCR motifs came from a couple of HPV16-positive patients.

This table comes from immunoSEQ multiplex PCR, and its TCRdb copy is limited to in-frame clones, with some not included. In the table there are approximately 1,800 clones, about 79% of which are singletons. Findings of the study overall: Candidate HPV-specific clones and E7-related TCR motifs grew in tumor during treatment. HPV-responsive T-cell expansion during chemoradiotherapy was linked to improved recurrence-free survival in HPV16-positive patients.

The CDR3 length is 12 residues. Trimming took 2 bases from V and 7 from J, leaving 8 bases between them. Germline assignment: CDR1 SGHVS and CDR2 FQNEAQ. The genes are TRBV7-8 and TRBJ1-1; D remains ambiguous. The receptor was derived from a human donor with HPV-associated anogenital cancer. This material consisted of tumor tissue, taken from a patient who underwent chemoradiotherapy. In DNA form, the CDR3 reads TGTGCCAGCAGCTTACCAAGGGTTGAAGCTTTCTTT. It translates to CASSLPRVEAFF. Supplemented by reference TRBV7-8 and TRBJ1-1, the full variable domain reads GAGVSQSPRYKVAKRGQDVALRCDPISGHVSLFWYQQALGQGPEFLTYFQNEAQLDKSGLPSDRFFAERPEGSVSTLKIQRTQQEDSAVYLCASSLPRVEAFFGQGTRLTVV.